Presented here are 28 T cell receptor beta chains from one specimen sequenced in a study of blood T cell repertoires in COVID-19. Repertoires were generated with immunoSEQ multiplex PCR, while TCRdb's copy carries only in-frame clones and drops some. The repertoire holds hundreds of thousands of clones, with roughly nine tenths as singletons. Sequences were obtained from peripheral blood. These receptors were collected from a woman in her twenties or thirties with COVID-19, enrolled during active disease.

The V call is TRBV21-1, the J call TRBJ2-7; TRBD1 is the table's D call and was not checked against the DNA. TRBV21-1 is reported as a pseudogene. The CDR3 has 12 residues. In nucleotides, the CDR3 is TGTGCCAGCAGCGAACAGGGACCCGAGCAGTACGTC. This encodes CASSEQGPEQYV.

The V and J genes are TRBV18 and TRBJ2-3; TRBD2 is a possible D gene (5 bases). V lost 1 base, J lost 2 bases, and 22 bases lay in between. Germline loops: CDR1 KGHSH, CDR2 LQKENI. This CDR3 has 19 amino acids. In DNA, the CDR3 is TGTGCCAGCTCACCACAGCCGCGGCAAGGACTTAGCGTCACAGATACGCAGTATTTT. Amino acids: CASSPQPRQGLSVTDTQYF.

This sequence joins TRBV7-8 and TRBJ2-7; 9 bases map to TRBD1. V gave up 1 base and J gave up 2 bases; unmatched junction bases: 6. The CDR3 has 16 amino acids. Germline lookup yields CDR1 SGHVS and CDR2 FQNEAQ. The CDR3 DNA sequence: TGTGCCAGCAGCTTAGTGTCGGGACAGGGAACCTACGAGCAGTACTTC. This codes for CASSLVSGQGTYEQYF.

The chain couples TRBV10-1 to TRBJ1-1; possible D gene TRBD1, 6 bases. Germline V gene data show CDR1 as WNHNN and CDR2 as SYGVQD (reference sequence). The V gene lost 5 bases and the J gene lost 5 bases, with 12 bases spanning the gap. The CDR3 length is 13 residues. CDR3 DNA: TGCGCCAGCAGTCCAGGGGATCTGACTGAAGCTTTCTTT. Translation: CASSPGDLTEAFF.

A single count supports this clone. V and J are TRBV5-4 and TRBJ2-7; TRBD1 is a possible D gene (5 bases). The V end was cut by 5 bases, the J end by 7 bases, with 22 bases between. Germline V CDR1 and CDR2: SGHNT, YYREEE (reference sequence). CDR3 length: 15 residues. CDR3 bases: TGTGCCAGCAGTCCCTGGTCCCCAGGGTTGGCGGAGCAGTACTTC. Amino acid sequence: CASSPWSPGLAEQYF.

The V call is TRBV7-8, the J call TRBJ2-7; 8 nucleotides agree with TRBD1. CDR3 length: 16 amino acids. With V trimmed by 4 bases and J by 0 bases, 8 bases remained unmatched. CDR1 SGHVS and CDR2 FQNEAQ come from the germline V gene. The CDR3 spells CASSYYRGAPSYEQYF. DNA for the CDR3: TGTGCCAGCAGCTACTACAGGGGGGCTCCCTCCTACGAGCAGTACTTC.

The V call is TRBV28, the J call TRBJ2-4; TRBD1 aligns across 7 bases. The CDR3 spans 16 residues. The V gene end was trimmed by 5 bases and the J gene end by 6 bases; junction bases not matched to a gene: 13. CDR1 is MDHEN, CDR2 SYDVKM, per germline. The CDR3 nucleotides read TGTGCCAGCAGTGGGGACAGATGGGTCCTTAGAAACATTCAGTACTTC. It codes for CASSGDRWVLRNIQYF.

The genes are TRBV29-1 and TRBJ1-4, with TRBD1 matching 8 bases. Germline-derived CDR1 and CDR2 are SQVTM and ANQGSEA. Losses at the gene ends were 2 bases for V and 0 bases for J; bases not matched to a gene: 11. The CDR3 spans 18 residues. The CDR3 loop reads CSVEPRGPKDATNEKLFF. The DNA for the CDR3 is TGCAGCGTTGAACCCAGGGGGCCGAAGGATGCAACTAATGAAAAACTGTTTTTT.

For the CDR3, the DNA is TGTGCCAGCAGCTTAGCGCCAACTAGTTCCCAAGAGACCCAGTACTTC. It codes for CASSLAPTSSQETQYF. The V and J genes are TRBV7-2 and TRBJ2-5, with TRBD2 as a possible D gene (5 bases). The V and J ends lost 0 bases and 1 base respectively, with 12 bases between them. This CDR3 spans 16 amino acids. In germline, CDR1 is SGHTA, CDR2 FQGNSA. The full variable domain, its missing parts supplied by reference TRBV7-2 and TRBJ2-5, is GAGVSQSPSNKVTEKGKDVELRCDPISGHTALYWYRQSLGQGLEFLIYFQGNSAPDKSGLPSDRFSAERTGGSVSTLTIQRTQQEDSAVYLCASSLAPTSSQETQYFGPGTRLLVL.

The chain has TRBV3-1 (or the pseudogene TRBV3-2) and TRBJ1-2; unclear D gene. The V end lost 3 bases, the J end lost 0 bases, and 8 bases lay between the germline ends. The germline V gene has CDR1 LGHDT and CDR2 YNNKEL (reference sequence). This CDR3 spans 14 amino acids. CDR3 DNA: TGTGCCAGCAGCCACGGCGGCCCTAACTATGGCTACACCTTC. It is translated as CASSHGGPNYGYTF.

V and J are TRBV3-1 (or the pseudogene TRBV3-2) and TRBJ2-3; D possibly corresponds to TRBD2 (5 bases). This CDR3 is 15 amino acids long. Germline V lookup: CDR1 LGHDT, CDR2 YNNKEL (reference sequence). V was pared by 0 bases and J by 0 bases, with 7 bases between. The CDR3 is CASSQDPGSTDTQYF. The CDR3 DNA sequence: TGTGCCAGCAGCCAAGATCCGGGGAGCACAGATACGCAGTATTTT.

The chain couples TRBV7-2 to TRBJ2-7; the D gene is possibly TRBD1 (6 bases). This CDR3 is built from 19 residues. V was clipped by 8 bases and J by 5 bases, with 34 bases between them. Germline V gene sequence: CDR1 SGHTA, CDR2 FQGNSA. CDR3: CASSPANRDTLLGDNEQYF. In DNA form, the CDR3 reads TGTGCCAGCTCCCCCGCAAACCGGGACACCCTCTTGGGTGACAACGAGCAGTACTTC.

The sample holds a few counts of this clone. The rearrangement joins TRBV6-2 or TRBV6-3 to TRBJ1-2, with D maybe TRBD1 (6 bases). Trimming cost V 6 bases and J 7 bases, with 21 bases left between them. Germline loops: CDR1 MNHEY, CDR2 SVGEGT. The CDR3 is 15 residues long. CDR3 in DNA: TGTGCCAGCAGCCAAGAAGACAGGCCGTTCTCTGGCTACACCTTC. Amino acid sequence: CASSQEDRPFSGYTF.

This chain connects TRBV5-6 to TRBJ1-2, with a weak D call TRBD1 (5 bases). CDR1 and CDR2 (germline): SGHDT, YYEEEE. The V end was cut by 4 bases, the J end by 4 bases, with 8 bases between. CDR3 length equals 12 residues. This CDR3 reads CASSDSAYGYTF. For the CDR3, the DNA is TGTGCCAGCAGCGACAGCGCCTATGGCTACACCTTC.

The chain links TRBV6-5 to TRBJ2-2; D gene ambiguous. Trimming left V 8 bases short and J 6 bases short, with 7 bases between. Germline V gene lookup returns CDR1 MNHEY and CDR2 SVGAGI. The CDR3 has 11 amino acids. CDR3 region: CASHRAGELFF. CDR3 coding DNA: TGTGCCAGCCACCGGGCCGGGGAGCTGTTTTTT.

This clone is a singleton in its sample. The gene calls are TRBV28 and TRBJ2-3, with TRBD2 matching over 9 bases. The V gene's germline CDR1 is MDHEN and CDR2 SYDVKM. V lost 0 bases and J lost 6; bases outside the gene matches: 16. CDR3 size: 19 residues. The CDR3 spells CASSLWLAGATTIRDTQYF. Here the CDR3 DNA reads TGTGCCAGCAGTTTATGGTTAGCGGGGGCCACCACGATCCGGGATACGCAGTATTTT. The full variable domain, its missing parts supplied by reference TRBV28 and TRBJ2-3, is DVKVTQSSRYLVKRTGEKVFLECVQDMDHENMFWYRQDPGLGLRLIYFSYDVKMKEKGDIPEGYSVSREKKERFSLILESASTNQTSMYLCASSLWLAGATTIRDTQYFGPGTRLTVL.

J is TRBJ2-1 and V is TRBV5-1, with 9 bases identical to TRBD1. J lost 7 bases, V lost 4 bases, and 6 bases had no gene match. CDR3 length: 14 amino acids. The germline V gene encodes CDR1 SGHRS and CDR2 YFSETQ. CDR3 sequence (DNA): TGCGCCAGCAGCGCCGGGACAGGGAAGAATGAGCAGTTCTTC. As protein: CASSAGTGKNEQFF. Complete variable domain (other parts from reference TRBV5-1 and TRBJ2-1): KAGVTQTPRYLIKTRGQQVTLSCSPISGHRSVSWYQQTPGQGLQFLFEYFSETQRNKGNFPGRFSGRQFSNSRSEMNVSTLELGDSALYLCASSAGTGKNEQFFGPGTRLTVL.

This chain joins TRBV6-6 and TRBJ2-1, with D tentatively TRBD1 (5 bases). Trimming removed 2 bases at V and 10 bases at J, with 12 bases between. The CDR3 extends over 13 amino acids. Germline V gives CDR1 MNHNY, CDR2 SVGAGI (reference sequence). CDR3 amino acids: CASSYTDRGEQFF. CDR3 nucleotides: TGTGCCAGCAGTTACACCGACAGAGGCGAGCAGTTCTTC.

V is TRBV7-2 and J is TRBJ2-1, with 7 nucleotides matching TRBD2. The CDR3 sequence is 17 residues long. CDR1 is SGHTA and CDR2 is FQGNSA in the germline V gene. Trimming removed 5 bases from V and 5 bases from J; junction bases left unmatched: 15. CDR3 DNA: TGTGCCAGCAGCCCCTTAGCAAGCGGGAACGGCGACAATGAGCAGTTCTTC. It codes for CASSPLASGNGDNEQFF.

This clone was seen once. J is TRBJ2-1 and V is TRBV6-2 or TRBV6-3, with D perhaps matching TRBD1 (6 bases). Trimming removed 6 bases at V and 6 bases at J, with 18 bases between. The CDR3 runs to 15 residues. The germline gives CDR1 MNHEY, CDR2 SVGEGT. The CDR3 sequence is CASSPLDQGLNEQFF. CDR3 sequence (DNA): TGTGCCAGCAGCCCCTTAGACCAGGGGCTCAATGAGCAGTTCTTC.

Only a few counts were recorded for this clone. The J gene is TRBJ1-6, the V gene TRBV15; the D is unclear. CDR1 is LNHNV and CDR2 is YYDKDF in the germline V gene (reference sequence). V gave up 5 bases and J gave up 2 bases, with 10 bases separating them. This CDR3 is built from 15 residues. The CDR3 DNA follows: TGTGCCACCAGCCCCCGGGATACCTATAATTCACCCCTCCACTTT. This encodes CATSPRDTYNSPLHF. Drawing the rest from reference TRBV15 and TRBJ1-6, the complete variable domain is DAMVIQNPRYQVTQFGKPVTLSCSQTLNHNVMYWYQQKSSQAPKLLFHYYDKDFNNEADTPDNFQSRRPNTSFCFLDIRSPGLGDTAMYLCATSPRDTYNSPLHFGNGTRLTVT.

The V call is TRBV5-1, the J call TRBJ1-6; TRBD1 is a possible D gene (6 bases). V lost 1 base and J 4 bases, leaving 12 bases between the germline ends. The CDR3 sequence is 16 residues long. The V gene's germline CDR1 is SGHRS and CDR2 YFSETQ. The DNA of the CDR3 is TGCGCCAGCAGCTTGCAGGGGCGCGGATATAATTCACCCCTCCACTTT. It yields the protein CASSLQGRGYNSPLHF. The full variable domain, rest sourced from reference TRBV5-1 and TRBJ1-6, is KAGVTQTPRYLIKTRGQQVTLSCSPISGHRSVSWYQQTPGQGLQFLFEYFSETQRNKGNFPGRFSGRQFSNSRSEMNVSTLELGDSALYLCASSLQGRGYNSPLHFGNGTRLTVT.

DNA of the CDR3: TGTGCCAGCACCGCAGGGACACCAAATCAGCCCCAGCATTTT. Translated, it gives CASTAGTPNQPQHF. V usage is TRBV6-5 and J usage is TRBJ1-5, with D tentatively TRBD1 (6 bases). Per germline, CDR1 MNHEY and CDR2 SVGAGI. The CDR3 is made up of 14 amino acids. V lost 7 bases to trimming and J lost 4 bases, with 14 bases between them.

The chain links TRBV7-2 to TRBJ2-5, with 8 bases matching TRBD1. Germline assignment: CDR1 SGHTA and CDR2 FQGNSA. The CDR3 loop spans 13 amino acids. V was clipped by 8 bases and J by 4 bases; unmatched bases: 6. As DNA, the CDR3 is TGTGCCAGCCGGACAGGGATTTCAGAGACCCAGTACTTC. Its protein product is CASRTGISETQYF.

This clone came up once. The chain uses TRBV19 and TRBJ1-1; D gene ambiguous. V lost 1 base, J lost 5 bases, and 8 bases lay in between. The CDR3 totals 13 residues. Germline CDR1 and CDR2: LNHDA and SQIVND (reference sequence). The CDR3 DNA follows: TGTGCCAGTAGTATAGGAGGGAAAACTGAAGCTTTCTTT. Protein sequence: CASSIGGKTEAFF.

V and J are TRBV11-2 and TRBJ2-1; no definite D call. The CDR3 is 17 residues long. Between the trimmed V and J ends, which lost 4 bases and 6 bases, there was a span of 22 bases. The germline CDR1 and CDR2 sequences are SGHAT and FQNNGV. The CDR3 protein is CASSSTKPGSFGNEQFF. CDR3 nucleotides: TGTGCCAGCAGCTCGACAAAACCTGGATCTTTCGGCAATGAGCAGTTCTTC.

The chain carries TRBV5-1 and TRBJ1-2; 7 nucleotides align to TRBD1. Germline CDR1 reads SGHRS; CDR2 reads YFSETQ. V trimming: 5 bases; J trimming: 8 bases; junction bases outside the gene matches: 9. The CDR3 has 13 residues. Written as DNA, the CDR3 is TGCGCCAGCAGGGGAACAGGGGAAGGCGGCTACACCTTC. Its protein is CASRGTGEGGYTF.

This chain uses TRBV27 with TRBJ2-3; D is perhaps TRBD1 (5 bases). V lost 3 bases and J 6 bases, leaving 16 bases between the germline ends. The CDR3 spans 15 residues. Per germline, CDR1 MNHEY and CDR2 SMNVEV (reference sequence). CDR3 sequence: CASSFASHPGDTQYF. CDR3 DNA sequence: TGTGCCAGCAGTTTTGCGTCCCACCCAGGGGATACGCAGTATTTT.